This T cell receptor (beta chain) was documented in a study of T cell responses to AZD1222 COVID-19 vaccine. With 0 bases removed from V and 7 bases from J, the gap between germline ends came to 14 bases. Germline loops: CDR1 SGDLS, CDR2 YYNGEE. The CDR3 has 15 amino acids. Points from the study as a whole: The CD4 TCRs associated with vaccination extended across spike and predominated at 160-218 and 743-854. Repertoire sampling occurred only after the peak T cell response. Increases in Spike-specific TCR breadth and depth were seen after two AZD1222 doses.

Details on this clone: Its target is not known.

Here immunoSEQ multiplex PCR was the method, and the copy in TCRdb shows in-frame clones only, minus some. There are some 140,000 clones in the sample; about 92% occur only once, and around 3% lies in the top ten. Sequencing used peripheral blood, obtained on day 0 of AZD1222 vaccination. The chain recombines TRBV9 with TRBJ2-4; tentative D call: TRBD1 (5 bases). This TCR derives from an adult in good health. This CDR3 reads CASSVDSLQGNIQYF. The CDR3 DNA reads TGTGCCAGCAGCGTAGATTCTCTCCAGGGTAACATTCAGTACTTC.